This TCR beta chain derives from a study of blood T cell repertoires in COVID-19. Sequencing used immunoSEQ multiplex PCR; TCRdb keeps in-frame clones, though not all of them. This sample has fewer than 110,000 clones, with approximately 89% found just once. Per germline, CDR1 LNHDA and CDR2 SQIVND (reference sequence). V gave up 9 bases and J gave up 10 bases, with 16 bases separating them. CDR3 length equals 13 residues. The sequence was obtained from a woman aged 80 or over in a cohort sampled during active COVID-19. The sample taken for sequencing was peripheral blood. The chain links TRBV19 to TRBJ1-6; the D gene is possibly TRBD1 (5 bases). CDR3 loop: CASHSGAGSPLHF. CDR3 nucleotide sequence: TGTGCCAGCCATAGTGGGGCGGGATCACCCCTCCACTTT. Filled out from reference TRBV19 and TRBJ1-6, the complete variable domain reads DGGITQSPKYLFRKEGQNVTLSCEQNLNHDAMYWYRQDPGQGLRLIYYSQIVNDFQKGDIAEGYSVSREKKESFPLTVTSAQKNPTAFYLCASHSGAGSPLHFGNGTRLTVT.